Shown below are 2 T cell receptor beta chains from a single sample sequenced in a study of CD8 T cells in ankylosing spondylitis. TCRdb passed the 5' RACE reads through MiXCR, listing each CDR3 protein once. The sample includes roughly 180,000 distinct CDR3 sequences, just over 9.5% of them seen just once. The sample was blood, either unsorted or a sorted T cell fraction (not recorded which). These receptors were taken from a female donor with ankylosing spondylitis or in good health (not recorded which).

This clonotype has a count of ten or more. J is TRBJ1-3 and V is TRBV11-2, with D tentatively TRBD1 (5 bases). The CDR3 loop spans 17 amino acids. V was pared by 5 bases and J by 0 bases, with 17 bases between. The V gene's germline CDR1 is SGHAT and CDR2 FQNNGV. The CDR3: CASSTTRTSRSGNTIYF. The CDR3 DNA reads TGTGCCAGCAGCACTACCCGGACATCCCGCTCTGGAAACACCATATATTTT.

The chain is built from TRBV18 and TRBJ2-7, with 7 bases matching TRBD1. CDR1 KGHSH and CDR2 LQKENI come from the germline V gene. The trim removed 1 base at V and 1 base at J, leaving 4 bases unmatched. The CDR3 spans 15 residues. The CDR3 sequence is CASSPQDRLSYEQYF. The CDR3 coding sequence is TGTGCCAGCTCACCACAGGACAGGTTGTCCTACGAGCAGTACTTC.